This T cell receptor beta chain came from a study of cytomegalovirus exposure and HLA in healthy donors. Vbeta (60) and Jbeta (13) primers were used in the PCR. The protocol was immunoSEQ multiplex PCR, while the TCRdb copy is restricted to in-frame clones and leaves out a portion. The table lists around 97,000 clones, around 10% of them singletons. In its sample, this clone was seen a few times. Its antigen remains unknown. Germline V gene sequence: CDR1 MDHEN, CDR2 SYDVKM. The CDR3 covers 18 residues. The V and J ends lost 5 bases and 2 bases respectively, with 22 bases between them. Study-wide results and caveats: Analysis was performed later, and it showed HLA-associated TCR beta chains to be more clonally expanded than equally common others. Across HLA loci, a later analysis found differing TCR association rates, with DRB1 most and HLA-C fewest. Reported performance of the classifier showed diagnosis of cytomegalovirus status with high specificity and sensitivity.

Everyone who donated was a healthy bone marrow donor. The genes are TRBV28 and TRBJ1-5; no definite D call. The receptor comes from a man aged 50-60 years in good health and CMV-seropositive. The material sequenced was PBMCs. CDR3 region: CASSQKTPTGIGNQPQHF. DNA of the CDR3: TGTGCCAGCAGTCAAAAGACACCGACGGGGATCGGCAATCAGCCCCAGCATTTT.